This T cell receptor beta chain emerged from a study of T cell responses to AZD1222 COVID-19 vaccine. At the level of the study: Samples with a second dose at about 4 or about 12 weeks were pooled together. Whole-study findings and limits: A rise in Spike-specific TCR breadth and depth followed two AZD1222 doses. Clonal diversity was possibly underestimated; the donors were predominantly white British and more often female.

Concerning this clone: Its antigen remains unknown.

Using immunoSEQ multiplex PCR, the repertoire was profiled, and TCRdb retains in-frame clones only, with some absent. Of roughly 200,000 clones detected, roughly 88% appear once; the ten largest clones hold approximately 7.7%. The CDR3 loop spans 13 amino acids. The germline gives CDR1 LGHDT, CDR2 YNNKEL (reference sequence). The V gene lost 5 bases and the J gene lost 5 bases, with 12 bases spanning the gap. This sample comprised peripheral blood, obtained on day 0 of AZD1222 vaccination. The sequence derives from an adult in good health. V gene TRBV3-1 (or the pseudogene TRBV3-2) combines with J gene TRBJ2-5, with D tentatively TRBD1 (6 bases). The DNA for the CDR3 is TGTGCCAGCAGCTCGTACAGGGCCGAGACCCAGTACTTC. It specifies CASSSYRAETQYF.